This entry lists 4 T cell receptor beta chains sequenced from one sample in a study of technical replicates of blood from a handful of donors. Profiled with immunoSEQ multiplex PCR; TCRdb holds only in-frame clones, not every one. This sample has around 100,000 clones, with about 95% found just once. The specimen was T cells isolated from PBMCs. These receptors were obtained from a human donor in good health.

The chain carries TRBV9 and TRBJ1-5, with D perhaps matching TRBD1 (6 bases). Trimming shortened V by 1 base and J by 7 bases, and 12 bases separated the two germline ends. The CDR3 consists of 14 residues. Germline V CDR1 and CDR2: SGDLS, YYNGEE. The CDR3 here is CASSVTGSGQPQHF. In DNA, the CDR3 is TGTGCCAGCAGCGTAACAGGGTCGGGACAGCCCCAGCATTTT.

V is TRBV15 and J is TRBJ1-2, with TRBD1 matching over 10 bases. In germline, CDR1 is LNHNV, CDR2 YYDKDF (reference sequence). With V trimmed by 3 bases and J by 0 bases, 13 bases remained unmatched. There are 19 residues in the CDR3. CDR3 DNA sequence: TGTGCCACCAGCAGCGGGGCGGGACAGGGGTCGAAAGCTAACTATGGCTACACCTTC. Amino acid sequence: CATSSGAGQGSKANYGYTF.

V usage is TRBV27 and J usage is TRBJ2-1; TRBD2 is a possible D gene (5 bases). The CDR3 totals 13 residues. V lost 3 bases, J lost 4 bases, and 7 bases lay in between. CDR1 and CDR2 (germline): MNHEY, SMNVEV (reference sequence). CDR3 region: CASSFGGYNEQFF. In DNA, the CDR3 is TGTGCCAGCAGTTTCGGAGGTTACAATGAGCAGTTCTTC.

V is TRBV7-3 and J is TRBJ2-5, with TRBD1 matching over 11 bases. V lost 1 base to trimming and J lost 1 base; unmatched junction nucleotides: 2. Germline CDR1 SGHTA, CDR2 FQGTGA. This CDR3 has 16 residues. The CDR3 loop is CASSLSGTGGQETQYF. The CDR3 nucleotides are TGTGCCAGCAGCTTAAGCGGGACAGGGGGCCAAGAGACCCAGTACTTC.